This T cell receptor (beta chain) is from a study of tumor-infiltrating lymphocytes in localized non-small cell lung cancer. About the study: Tumor tissue and non-adjacent uninvolved lung came from each patient. General study findings and limits: Recurrence-free survival showed no association with tumor T-cell fraction.

This clone appeared a few times. Its antigen is not identified. Repertoires were generated with immunoSEQ multiplex PCR, while TCRdb's copy carries only in-frame clones and drops some. The profile shows 15,000 to 20,000 clones, roughly two thirds of them singletons. The origin of this receptor is a human donor with non-small cell lung cancer. Sequencing used lung tumor tissue.

The CDR3 sequence: CASSSTRRGSYEQYF. CDR3 DNA sequence: TGTGCCAGCAGCTCCACCCGCAGGGGGTCCTACGAGCAGTACTTC. This chain connects TRBV6-7 to TRBJ2-7; 7 bases are shared with TRBD1. TRBV6-7 is an ORF; its function is uncertain. V shed 6 bases, J shed 1 base, and the junction held 9 bases outside the gene matches. CDR3 length: 15 residues.